These 21 T cell receptor beta chains originate from one sample sequenced in a study of T cell responses to AZD1222 COVID-19 vaccine. Clones were sequenced by immunoSEQ multiplex PCR, and TCRdb holds only the in-frame ones, with some missing. This table has about 110,000 clones, over 75% appearing once. The input for sequencing was peripheral blood, taken on day 0 of AZD1222 vaccination. The receptors shown here come from an adult in good health.

Only a few counts were recorded for this clone. In nucleotides, the CDR3 is TGCGCCAGCAGCGGGACAGGGGGCCGGATCTACGAGCAGTACTTC. Translation gives CASSGTGGRIYEQYF. The rearrangement links TRBV4-1 to TRBJ2-7; 12 positions agree with TRBD1. Looked up from germline, CDR1 is MGHRA and CDR2 is YSYEKL. V was clipped by 5 bases and J by 3 bases; unmatched bases: 5. The CDR3 runs to 15 residues.

This clone was picked up a small number of times. The chain recombines TRBV4-3 with TRBJ2-7, with 10 bases identical to TRBD1. V shed 4 bases and J 6 bases; nucleotides not matched to a gene: 6. The CDR3 totals 14 residues. The germline CDR1 and CDR2 sequences are LGHNA and YSLEER. CDR3 sequence (DNA): TGCGCCAGCAGCCTAGGGACAGGGGAATCCGAGCAGTACTTC. This translates into CASSLGTGESEQYF.

V usage is TRBV27 and J usage is TRBJ1-2; the D is unclear. CDR1 MNHEY and CDR2 SMNVEV come from the germline V gene (reference sequence). The V and J ends lost 6 bases and 8 bases respectively, with 22 bases between them. This CDR3 comprises 15 residues. In nucleotides, the CDR3 is TGTGCCAGCAGACCGGCGGGCCCCTCGTCGGGAGGCTACACCTTC. Its translation: CASRPAGPSSGGYTF.

V is TRBV6-1 and J is TRBJ2-1; TRBD1 might be the D (6 bases). The V gene's germline CDR1 is MNHNS and CDR2 SASEGT. V was trimmed by 2 bases and J by 8 bases, leaving 13 bases between them. The CDR3 totals 14 residues. The CDR3 reads CASSEQPGGDEQFF. The CDR3 bases are TGTGCCAGCAGTGAACAACCTGGGGGCGATGAGCAGTTCTTC.

This clone has only a few counts. This chain connects TRBV7-2 to TRBJ1-3; no firm D call. V shed 1 base and J shed 1 base, with 5 bases lying between them. This CDR3 region has 14 residues. From germline, CDR1 is SGHTA and CDR2 FQGNSA. The CDR3 protein is CASSLVASGNTIYF. CDR3 nucleotides: TGTGCCAGCAGCTTAGTGGCTTCTGGAAACACCATATATTTT.

The genes are TRBV14 and TRBJ2-2; no clear D gene. The V gene lost 4 bases and the J gene lost 1 base, with 7 bases spanning the gap. CDR1 and CDR2 (germline): SGHDN, FVKESK. This CDR3 contains 14 residues. The CDR3 protein is CASSPSLNTGELFF. The CDR3 DNA reads TGTGCCAGCAGCCCTTCTTTGAACACCGGGGAGCTGTTTTTT.

The V gene is TRBV24-1, the J gene TRBJ1-2, with TRBD1 identical over 10 bases. Trimming removed 7 bases from V and 8 bases from J; junction bases left unmatched: 12. Germline CDR1 is KGHDR and CDR2 is SFDVKD. The CDR3 extends over 15 amino acids. The CDR3 here is CATSGRPGTGVGYTF. The DNA of the CDR3 is TGTGCCACCAGCGGCCGGCCCGGGACAGGGGTAGGCTACACCTTC.

The chain is built from TRBV5-1 and TRBJ1-2; a possible D gene is TRBD1 (6 bases). With 5 bases removed from V and 0 bases from J, the gap between germline ends came to 17 bases. Looked up from germline, CDR1 is SGHRS and CDR2 is YFSETQ. The CDR3 has 16 amino acids. The DNA of the CDR3 is TGCGCCAGCAGATCACAGGAACAGGGTACTAACTATGGCTACACCTTC. It encodes CASRSQEQGTNYGYTF. The full variable domain, its missing parts supplied by reference TRBV5-1 and TRBJ1-2, is KAGVTQTPRYLIKTRGQQVTLSCSPISGHRSVSWYQQTPGQGLQFLFEYFSETQRNKGNFPGRFSGRQFSNSRSEMNVSTLELGDSALYLCASRSQEQGTNYGYTFGSGTRLTVV.

This clone has only a few counts. The gene calls are TRBV7-3 and TRBJ1-1; tentative D call: TRBD1 (5 bases). The V end lost 2 bases, the J end lost 1 base, and 11 bases lay between the germline ends. The CDR3 extends over 15 amino acids. CDR1 SGHTA and CDR2 FQGTGA come from the germline V gene. CDR3 nucleotide sequence: TGTGCCAGCAGCTTAGTTGCGCAGGGGAACACTGAAGCTTTCTTT. Its translation is CASSLVAQGNTEAFF.

The chain recombines TRBV12-3 or TRBV12-4 with TRBJ2-7; D uncertain. Trimming removed 3 bases at V and 2 bases at J, with 5 bases between. This CDR3 comprises 12 residues. This chain's CDR3 is CASSFGTYEQYF. The CDR3 nucleotides are TGTGCCAGCAGTTTCGGCACCTACGAGCAGTACTTC.

This sequence joins TRBV7-3 and TRBJ2-3; perhaps TRBD2 as D (6 bases). The CDR3 length is 16 residues. Trimming removed 6 bases from V and 10 bases from J, with 26 bases in between. Germline V gene sequence: CDR1 SGHTA, CDR2 FQGTGA. The CDR3 DNA reads as TGTGCCAGCAGTCTCTCGCGGACTACCGCTCAGGGAGCGCAGTATTTT. Translation: CASSLSRTTAQGAQYF. The full variable domain, with the rest looked up from reference TRBV7-3 and TRBJ2-3, is GAGVSQTPSNKVTEKGKYVELRCDPISGHTALYWYRQSLGQGPEFLIYFQGTGAADDSGLPNDRFFAVRPEGSVSTLKIQRTERGDSAVYLCASSLSRTTAQGAQYFGPGTRLTVL.

The V call is TRBV6-1, the J call TRBJ1-2; TRBD1 aligns across 8 bases. Germline V CDR1 and CDR2: MNHNS, SASEGT. The CDR3 is 15 residues long. With V trimmed by 3 bases and J by 5 bases, 8 bases remained unmatched. The CDR3 spells CASSERQGAYYGYTF. CDR3 DNA: TGTGCCAGCAGTGAGCGGCAGGGGGCATATTATGGCTACACCTTC.

The chain is built from TRBV24-1 and TRBJ2-1, with D uncertain. Germline V gives CDR1 KGHDR, CDR2 SFDVKD. The CDR3 extends over 15 amino acids. V lost 6 bases and J 7 bases, leaving 18 bases between the germline ends. DNA for the CDR3: TGTGCCACCAGTACCGGGCAGTCCGTCGTGAATGAGCAGTTCTTC. Its translation: CATSTGQSVVNEQFF.

V gene TRBV15 combines with J gene TRBJ2-7; TRBD2 matches 10 bases. The germline gives CDR1 LNHNV, CDR2 YYDKDF (reference sequence). The trim removed 3 bases at V and 4 bases at J, leaving 9 bases unmatched. CDR3 length: 16 residues. The CDR3 here is CATSREGTSVSYEQYF. In DNA form, the CDR3 reads TGTGCCACCAGCAGGGAAGGGACTAGCGTATCATACGAGCAGTACTTC.

About this clone itself: The same CDR3 also results from other DNA sequences found in this sample. The chain joins TRBV5-6 to TRBJ1-5; D call uncertain. Trimming cost V 0 bases and J 2 bases, with 6 bases left between them. Germline V gene lookup returns CDR1 SGHDT and CDR2 YYEEEE. The CDR3 loop spans 14 amino acids. CDR3 in DNA: TGTGCCAGCAGCTTGGCCGGGGGCAATCAGCCCCAGCATTTT. Translation gives CASSLAGGNQPQHF. The variable domain in full, completed from reference TRBV5-6 and TRBJ1-5, reads DAGVTQSPTHLIKTRGQQVTLRCSPKSGHDTVSWYQQALGQGPQFIFQYYEEEERQRGNFPDRFSGHQFPNYSSELNVNALLLGDSALYLCASSLAGGNQPQHFGDGTRLSIL.

The chain combines TRBV7-9 with TRBJ1-5; D gene unclear. The CDR3 totals 13 residues. The germline CDR1 and CDR2 sequences are SEHNR and FQNEAQ (reference sequence). V was cut by 6 bases and J by 0 bases, with 6 bases left in between. CDR3 sequence reads: CASSVSSNQPQHF. The CDR3 nucleotides read TGTGCCAGCAGTGTCTCTAGCAATCAGCCCCAGCATTTT.

The chain recombines TRBV7-3 with TRBJ1-2; TRBD1 is a possible D gene (6 bases). V was shortened by 4 bases and J by 5 bases, with 8 bases between the two germline ends. Germline CDR1 reads SGHTA; CDR2 reads FQGTGA. The CDR3 length is 12 residues. The CDR3 region has the DNA TGTGCCAGCAGCTCGGACAGTTATGGCTACACCTTC. Protein sequence: CASSSDSYGYTF.

This chain joins TRBV25-1 and TRBJ2-3; TRBD2 might be the D (5 bases). Germline V gene sequence: CDR1 MGHDK, CDR2 SYGVNS. Trimming took off 4 bases at V and 2 bases at J, with 7 bases between the two ends. This CDR3 is built from 13 residues. The chain's CDR3 is CASSAGFTDTQYF. CDR3 nucleotide sequence: TGTGCCAGCAGTGCGGGGTTCACAGATACGCAGTATTTT.

This chain joins TRBV5-5 and TRBJ2-7; tentative D call: TRBD1 (5 bases). The length of the CDR3 is 15 residues. Germline values: CDR1 SGHKS, CDR2 YYEKEE (reference sequence). V was clipped by 0 bases and J by 2 bases, with 12 bases between them. CDR3 loop: CASSLGPTVTYEQYF. As DNA, the CDR3 is TGTGCCAGCAGCTTGGGGCCGACAGTAACCTACGAGCAGTACTTC.

The chain recombines TRBV5-1 with TRBJ1-2; the D gene is possibly TRBD1 (6 bases). V shed 2 bases and J shed 6 bases, with 14 bases lying between them. CDR1 and CDR2 from the germline V gene are SGHRS and YFSETQ. This CDR3 spans 14 amino acids. The CDR3: CASSFGRGGNGYTF. CDR3 in DNA: TGCGCCAGCAGCTTCGGCAGGGGCGGGAATGGCTACACCTTC.

CDR3: CASSKARTRDPYEQYV. CDR3 DNA sequence: TGTGCCAGCAGCAAAGCGAGAACACGGGACCCCTACGAGCAGTACGTC. The chain links TRBV21-1 to TRBJ2-7. TRBV21-1 is marked as a pseudogene. The CDR3 runs 16 residues.